This TCR beta chain was retrieved from a study of T cells after posttransplantation cyclophosphamide. This related bone marrow graft donor gave peripheral blood on the day of marrow donation. Germline assignment: CDR1 MDHEN and CDR2 SYDVKM. This CDR3 is 15 amino acids long. After removal of 6 bases from V and 1 base from J, the junction contained 6 bases not matched to a gene. This clone was seen a few times. As yet, its antigen is unknown. Findings of the study overall: Donor CD8+ memory clones often dominated recipient blood repertoires at later times. TRB clonality was highly associated with recipient CMV seropositivity and reactivation. Blood and skin or GI T cell repertoires showed limited TRB overlap.

Clones were sequenced by immunoSEQ multiplex PCR, and TCRdb holds only the in-frame ones, with some missing. Singletons are absent from the sample, which has around 35,000 clones. The chain couples TRBV28 to TRBJ2-5; 9 positions match TRBD1. This TCR was recovered from a woman in her forties or fifties in good health and a related stem cell transplant donor. Sequencing used PBMCs. Here the CDR3 reads CASSSPGQGQETQYF. The CDR3 nucleotides are TGTGCCAGCAGCTCCCCGGGACAGGGCCAAGAGACCCAGTACTTC.